A single sample gave rise to the 10 T cell receptor beta chains below, sequenced in a study of shared clonotypes between healthy human individuals. Sequencing used immunoSEQ multiplex PCR; TCRdb keeps in-frame clones, though not all of them. The sample has 1,500,000 or so clones, 97% to 99% seen once. Sequences were obtained from naive CD4+ T cells sorted from blood. Noted subset: CD45RA+ positively selected. The source is a man younger than 45 in good health.

The V and J genes are TRBV6-5 and TRBJ2-7; D is unclear. Trimming stripped 7 bases from V and 6 bases from J, with 10 bases between. There are 11 residues in the CDR3. Germline CDR1 is MNHEY and CDR2 is SVGAGI. This CDR3 reads CASNGLREQYF. CDR3 nucleotide sequence: TGTGCCAGCAATGGTCTACGCGAGCAGTACTTC.

This chain links TRBV7-8 with TRBJ2-7, with 10 bases aligning to TRBD1. V gave up 0 bases and J gave up 2 bases; unmatched junction bases: 10. The CDR3 covers 18 residues. Per germline, CDR1 SGHVS and CDR2 FQNEAQ. This CDR3 reads CASSLALIRTGGTYEQYF. DNA for the CDR3: TGTGCCAGCAGCTTAGCGCTAATTAGGACAGGGGGGACCTACGAGCAGTACTTC.

V and J are TRBV7-9 and TRBJ2-3; 10 positions agree with TRBD2. CDR3 length: 14 residues. The ends lost 10 bases at V and 2 bases at J; junction bases unmatched: 6. The germline gives CDR1 SEHNR, CDR2 FQNEAQ (reference sequence). CDR3 residues: CATRTSGITDTQYF. DNA for the CDR3: TGTGCCACCCGGACTAGCGGAATCACAGATACGCAGTATTTT.

V usage is TRBV18 and J usage is TRBJ2-5; D is unclear. V shed 6 bases and J shed 5 bases, with 13 bases lying between them. The CDR3 has 13 amino acids. Germline V lookup: CDR1 KGHSH, CDR2 LQKENI. In nucleotides, the CDR3 is TGTGCCAGCTCCCTTCTTAGGGATGAGACCCAGTACTTC. It is translated as CASSLLRDETQYF.

The chain recombines TRBV7-2 with TRBJ2-7; 16 bases are shared with TRBD2. This CDR3 has 18 amino acids. The V gene's germline CDR1 is SGHTA and CDR2 FQGNSA. The junction had 11 bases not matched to a gene; V was cut back by 3 bases and J by 6 bases. The CDR3 loop is CASSLGLAGGLIVGEQYF. The CDR3 DNA sequence: TGTGCCAGCAGCTTGGGACTAGCGGGAGGGTTAATTGTCGGCGAGCAGTACTTC.

CDR3 nucleotides: TGTGCCACCAGCAGAGGCCCCACTAGCGGGCCAACAGATACGCAGTATTTT. Its protein is CATSRGPTSGPTDTQYF. J is TRBJ2-3 and V is TRBV15, with 9 bases lining up with TRBD2. The CDR3 loop spans 17 amino acids. Germline assignment: CDR1 LNHNV and CDR2 YYDKDF (reference sequence). With V trimmed by 1 base and J by 3 bases, 8 bases remained unmatched.

The chain uses TRBV29-1 and TRBJ2-1; TRBD2 aligns across 8 bases. CDR1 and CDR2 from the germline V gene are SQVTM and ANQGSEA. Losses at the gene ends were 4 bases for V and 8 bases for J; bases not matched to a gene: 10. The CDR3 is made up of 14 amino acids. The DNA of the CDR3 is TGCAGCGTTGCTCCCAGCGGGAGTCTTGATGAGCAGTTCTTC. It specifies CSVAPSGSLDEQFF.

The rearrangement uses TRBV5-1 and TRBJ2-7; TRBD1 agrees at 11 bases. Germline assignment: CDR1 SGHRS and CDR2 YFSETQ. Losses at the gene ends were 3 bases for V and 6 bases for J; bases not matched to a gene: 5. CDR3 length: 14 amino acids. CDR3 DNA sequence: TGCGCCAGCAGCTCCCGGGACAGGGGGACCGAGCAGTACTTC. This translates into CASSSRDRGTEQYF.

With respect to this clone: At the DNA level, this CDR3 is encoded by other sequences in the same sample as well. The chain uses TRBV10-3 and TRBJ2-7, with D perhaps matching TRBD1 (6 bases). The CDR3 runs 12 residues. Germline lookup yields CDR1 ENHRY and CDR2 SYGVKD. V dropped 6 bases and J dropped 3 bases, with 9 bases sitting between them. CDR3 protein: CAISDRNYEQYF. The CDR3 coding sequence is TGTGCCATCAGCGACAGGAACTACGAGCAGTACTTC.

The chain recombines TRBV5-1 with TRBJ2-3, with a weak D call TRBD2 (6 bases). CDR3 length equals 17 residues. Deletions cut 4 bases from V and 4 bases from J, with 22 bases between. The germline CDR1 and CDR2 sequences are SGHRS and YFSETQ. CDR3 region: CASSDGIWRDGSDTQYF. The DNA for the CDR3 is TGCGCCAGCAGCGATGGAATTTGGCGGGACGGATCAGATACGCAGTATTTT.